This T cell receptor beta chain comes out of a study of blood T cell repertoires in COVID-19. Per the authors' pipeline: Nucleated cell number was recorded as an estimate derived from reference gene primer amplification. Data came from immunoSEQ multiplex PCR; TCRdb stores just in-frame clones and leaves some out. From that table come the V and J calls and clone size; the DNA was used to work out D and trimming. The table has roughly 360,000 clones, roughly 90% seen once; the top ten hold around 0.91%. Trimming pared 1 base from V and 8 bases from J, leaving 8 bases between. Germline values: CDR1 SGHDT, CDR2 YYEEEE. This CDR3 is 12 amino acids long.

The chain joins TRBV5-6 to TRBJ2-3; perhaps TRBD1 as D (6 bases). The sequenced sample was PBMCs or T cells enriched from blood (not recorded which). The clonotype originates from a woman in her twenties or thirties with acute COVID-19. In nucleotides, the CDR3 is TGTGCCAGCAGCTTGTCGGACAGTACGCAGTATTTT. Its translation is CASSLSDSTQYF.